These 24 T cell receptor beta chains were sequenced from one sample in a study of blood T cells in healthy people across ages. The second PCR ran 7 to 11 cycles with a sample-barcoded 5' primer and J-beta primers. Each CDR3 protein is one row after TCRdb ran MiXCR on the 5' RACE reads. The profile shows approximately 1,000,000 distinct CDR3 sequences, roughly two fifths of them singletons. Sample: blood. Receptors were obtained from a man between 18 and 35 years old in good health.

CDR3: CASSAGWEDDNEQFF. CDR3 coding DNA: TGCGCCAGCAGCGCAGGGTGGGAGGACGACAATGAGCAGTTCTTC. The V and J genes are TRBV5-1 and TRBJ2-1, with D perhaps TRBD2 (6 bases). CDR3 length equals 15 residues. Trimming left V 4 bases short and J 5 bases short, with 16 bases between. CDR1 is SGHRS and CDR2 is YFSETQ in the germline V gene.

CDR3 coding DNA: TGCAGTGCTCTGCTCCGGGAAAAACTGTTTTTT. It encodes CSALLREKLFF. The chain is built from TRBV20-1 and TRBJ1-4; no clear D gene. CDR3 length: 11 residues. V was trimmed by 5 bases and J by 8 bases, leaving 9 bases between them. Germline lookup yields CDR1 DFQATT and CDR2 SNEGSKA (reference sequence).

V usage is TRBV7-2 and J usage is TRBJ2-1; D remains ambiguous. The germline CDR1 and CDR2 sequences are SGHTA and FQGNSA. This CDR3 is 15 amino acids long. V lost 5 bases and J 0 bases, leaving 11 bases between the germline ends. This chain's CDR3 is CASSRASGSYNEQFF. In nucleotides, the CDR3 is TGTGCCAGCAGCCGAGCGTCCGGCTCCTACAATGAGCAGTTCTTC.

The chain carries TRBV28 and TRBJ2-4; D possibly corresponds to TRBD1 (5 bases). The CDR3 is 16 amino acids. The V end lost 4 bases, the J end lost 0 bases, and 13 bases lay between the germline ends. Germline values: CDR1 MDHEN, CDR2 SYDVKM. The CDR3 DNA reads as TGTGCCAGCAGTTCTCATGACAGACTAGCCAAAAACATTCAGTACTTC. Translation gives CASSSHDRLAKNIQYF.

The chain joins TRBV13 to TRBJ2-5, with D perhaps TRBD1 (5 bases). The better agreement between TRBJ2-4 and the DNA end casts doubt on the J call. Germline-derived CDR1 and CDR2 are PRHDT and FYEKMQ (reference sequence). The CDR3 loop spans 14 amino acids. For the CDR3, the DNA is TGTGCCAGCAGCCCCAGACAGATAAAAAACATTCAGTACTTC. Its translation: CASSPRQIKNIQYF.

This chain links TRBV9 with TRBJ2-7; no definite D call. The J call may not be correct, given that the DNA end is closer to TRBJ2-5. In germline, CDR1 is SGDLS, CDR2 YYNGEE. This CDR3 is 13 amino acids long. DNA of the CDR3: TGTGCCAGCAGCGTAGCTATGGGGGAGACCCAGTACTTC. Translating it yields CASSVAMGETQYF.

V usage is TRBV20-1 and J usage is TRBJ1-1; D is undetermined. Trimming removed 6 bases at V and 4 bases at J, with 21 bases between. The CDR3 is 15 residues long. CDR1 is DFQATT and CDR2 is SNEGSKA in the germline V gene (reference sequence). The CDR3 spells CSAKVYPALGTEAFF. CDR3 DNA sequence: TGCAGTGCCAAAGTGTATCCCGCCCTGGGCACTGAAGCTTTCTTT.

Concerning this clonotype: Since a much larger clone is just one base distant, this may be a read error. The rearrangement uses TRBV12-3 or TRBV12-4 and TRBJ2-5, with D tentatively TRBD1 or TRBD2 (5 bases each). Trimming removed 6 bases at V and 11 bases at J, with 28 bases between. The CDR3 runs 16 residues. The DNA of the CDR3 is TGTGCCAGCAGCCCCGGGACCCAAGAAGGGCTGGATGAGCAGTACTTC. Protein: CASSPGTQEGLDEQYF.

The genes are TRBV7-2 and TRBJ2-7; 7 bases match TRBD1. Germline trimming cut 5 bases from V and 0 bases from J; bases unmatched to any gene: 7. The length of the CDR3 is 15 residues. Germline lookup yields CDR1 SGHTA and CDR2 FQGNSA. CDR3 nucleotides: TGTGCCAGCAGCCCGAGGACAGGCCTCTCCTACGAGCAGTACTTC. Translated, it gives CASSPRTGLSYEQYF.

This clonotype was observed a handful of times. The chain uses TRBV6-6 and TRBJ1-4; TRBD1 aligns across 8 bases. The CDR3 runs 15 residues. The junction had 4 bases not matched to a gene; V was cut back by 0 bases and J by 7 bases. Germline-derived CDR1 and CDR2 are MNHNY and SVGAGI (reference sequence). The CDR3 sequence is CASSYSTGGSEKLFF. CDR3 nucleotide sequence: TGTGCCAGCAGTTACTCCACAGGGGGGAGTGAAAAACTGTTTTTT.

The rearrangement joins TRBV4-1 to TRBJ2-1, with D perhaps TRBD2 (5 bases). Germline lookup yields CDR1 MGHRA and CDR2 YSYEKL. The CDR3 has 12 residues. V dropped 4 bases and J dropped 9 bases, with 10 bases sitting between them. CDR3 region: CASSLWSGEQFF. Written as DNA, the CDR3 is TGCGCCAGCAGCCTCTGGAGCGGTGAGCAGTTCTTC.

This clonotype has just a few counts. The chain links TRBV6-1 to TRBJ1-5, with D maybe TRBD1 (6 bases). V was trimmed by 5 bases and J by 4 bases, leaving 18 bases between them. The germline V gene encodes CDR1 MNHNS and CDR2 SASEGT. There are 16 residues in the CDR3. The CDR3 bases are TGTGCCAGCAGTCCGCCCGGGACAACCTCTAATCAGCCCCAGCATTTT. It is translated as CASSPPGTTSNQPQHF.

This chain connects TRBV4-1 to TRBJ2-1; D is unresolved. The J call could be wrong; TRBJ2-7 is a better fit for the DNA end. Germline lookup yields CDR1 MGHRA and CDR2 YSYEKL. CDR3 length: 16 amino acids. The DNA of the CDR3 is TGCGCCAGCAGCCTCCGAATAGATGGCCTCTACAATGAGCAGTACTTC. Its translation: CASSLRIDGLYNEQYF.

A few counts support this clonotype. The chain combines TRBV6-2 or TRBV6-3 with TRBJ2-5; the D gene is possibly TRBD2 (5 bases). The CDR3 spans 17 residues. Trimming took off 6 bases at V and 3 bases at J, with 23 bases between the two ends. CDR1 MNHEY and CDR2 SVGEGT come from the germline V gene. As DNA, the CDR3 is TGTGCCAGCAGCCGTCCTAGTAGCGATGTGGGAGAAGAGACCCAGTACTTC. Translated: CASSRPSSDVGEETQYF.

This clonotype turned up a few times. The genes are TRBV12-3 or TRBV12-4 and TRBJ2-1; maybe TRBD2 (6 bases). V was clipped by 8 bases and J by 0 bases, with 14 bases between them. This CDR3 comprises 15 residues. In DNA, the CDR3 is TGTGCCAGCTGCCCTGGGGGGAACTCCTACAATGAGCAGTTCTTC. Protein: CASCPGGNSYNEQFF.

The rearrangement links TRBV6-2 or TRBV6-3 to TRBJ1-2; 9 nucleotides line up with TRBD1. The CDR3 contains 14 residues. The germline V gene encodes CDR1 MNHEY and CDR2 SVGEGT. V lost 7 bases to trimming and J lost 3 bases; unmatched junction nucleotides: 6. CDR3 in amino acids: CASKKDRGYYGYTF. CDR3 coding DNA: TGTGCCAGCAAAAAGGACAGGGGTTACTATGGCTACACCTTC.

V gene TRBV20-1 combines with J gene TRBJ2-5; tentative D call: TRBD2 (5 bases). Germline CDR1 reads DFQATT; CDR2 reads SNEGSKA (reference sequence). The CDR3 has 14 residues. V was clipped by 4 bases and J by 1 base, with 13 bases between them. CDR3 amino acids: CSAKALEGQETQYF. The CDR3 DNA sequence: TGCAGTGCTAAGGCACTAGAGGGCCAAGAGACCCAGTACTTC.

This clonotype was seen more than once but under ten times. This sequence joins TRBV10-3 and TRBJ1-2; D possibly corresponds to TRBD1 (6 bases). This CDR3 comprises 12 residues. The V end was cut by 9 bases, the J end by 6 bases, with 14 bases between. Germline CDR1 and CDR2: ENHRY and SYGVKD. CDR3 in amino acids: CAIGGQGDGYTF. The CDR3 nucleotides are TGTGCCATAGGGGGGCAGGGAGATGGCTACACCTTC.

The rearrangement joins TRBV10-3 to TRBJ1-2, with a tentative D call TRBD1 (6 bases). The CDR3 consists of 16 residues. Trimming shortened V by 7 bases and J by 5 bases, and 23 bases separated the two germline ends. Germline V lookup: CDR1 ENHRY, CDR2 SYGVKD. The DNA of the CDR3 is TGTGCCATCAAGTGGAACCGAACAGGGATCTTTTATGGCTACACCTTC. It codes for CAIKWNRTGIFYGYTF.

The gene calls are TRBV20-1 and TRBJ2-3, with a possible D match to TRBD1 (7 bases). V was cut by 4 bases and J by 6 bases, with 38 bases left in between. This CDR3 spans 21 amino acids. CDR1 is DFQATT and CDR2 is SNEGSKA in the germline V gene (reference sequence). The CDR3 loop is CSAKEGAQSSRGLGRTDTQYF. CDR3 sequence (DNA): TGCAGTGCTAAAGAGGGGGCGCAATCTTCCCGGGGGCTTGGTCGTACGGATACGCAGTATTTT.

This clonotype appeared many times. This sequence joins TRBV12-3 or TRBV12-4 and TRBJ2-7, with a possible D match to TRBD1 (6 bases). The CDR3 totals 15 residues. Trimming stripped 6 bases from V and 2 bases from J, with 17 bases between. CDR3: CASSLTGTSAYEQYF. Written as DNA, the CDR3 is TGTGCCAGCAGCCTAACCGGGACATCAGCCTACGAGCAGTACTTC.

The chain links TRBV10-2 to TRBJ2-1; D is unclear. The CDR3 covers 15 residues. V gave up 5 bases and J gave up 0 bases, with 11 bases separating them. CDR1 is WSHSY and CDR2 is SAAADI in the germline V gene. DNA of the CDR3: TGCGCCAGCAGTTCCCCCCCGGACTCCTACAATGAGCAGTTCTTC. This sequence encodes CASSSPPDSYNEQFF.

CDR3 in DNA: TGTGCCAGCAGTTACCCGGGTCGGGGGAACACTGAAGCTTTCTTT. Translation gives CASSYPGRGNTEAFF. The V and J genes are TRBV6-2 or TRBV6-3 and TRBJ1-1; D uncertain. CDR3 size: 15 residues. Germline V gene sequence: CDR1 MNHEY, CDR2 SVGEGT. V shed 2 bases and J shed 1 base, with 11 bases lying between them.

Of note for this clonotype: Relative to the germline gene, one junction end is altered; a read error may explain this. This chain uses TRBV2 with TRBJ1-1; D is ambiguous. CDR1 SNHLY and CDR2 FYNNEI come from the germline V gene. The length of the CDR3 is 13 residues. As DNA, the CDR3 is TGTGCCAGCAGCGGTCAGCTGAACACTGAAACTTTCTTT. Translation: CASSGQLNTETFF.